This passage covers 14 T cell receptor beta chains from one sample sequenced in a study of cytomegalovirus exposure and HLA in healthy donors. The PCR ran on 60 Vbeta and 13 Jbeta primers. Using immunoSEQ multiplex PCR, the repertoire was profiled, and TCRdb retains in-frame clones only, with some absent. The data show roughly 200,000 clones, roughly 91% seen once. The sequenced material came from PBMCs. These receptors all come from a woman between 18 and 29 years old in good health and CMV-seronegative.

The chain has TRBV11-3 and TRBJ1-1; 12 bases are a match to TRBD1. The CDR3 length is 16 residues. Germline CDR1 reads SGHNT; CDR2 reads YENEEA. With V trimmed by 5 bases and J by 2 bases, 6 bases remained unmatched. The CDR3 nucleotides are TGTGCCAGCAGCCCAGGGACAGGGGGCGGAAACACTGAAGCTTTCTTT. Its protein product is CASSPGTGGGNTEAFF.

V is TRBV5-4 and J is TRBJ2-1; 8 bases map to TRBD2. Germline-derived CDR1 and CDR2 are SGHNT and YYREEE (reference sequence). Trimming removed 1 base from V and 5 bases from J; junction bases left unmatched: 5. The CDR3 is 15 amino acids. The CDR3 nucleotides are TGTGCCAGCAGCTTGACTTCTAGCGGGCACAATGAGCAGTTCTTC. Encoded protein: CASSLTSSGHNEQFF.

V gene TRBV4-3 combines with J gene TRBJ2-1; 8 bases are shared with TRBD2. J lost 2 bases, V lost 6 bases, and 6 bases had no gene match. The germline gives CDR1 LGHNA, CDR2 YSLEER. The CDR3 is 15 residues long. The chain's CDR3 is CASRIAGSPYNEQFF. The CDR3 DNA is TGCGCCAGCAGGATAGCGGGATCTCCCTACAATGAGCAGTTCTTC.

The chain recombines TRBV12-2 with TRBJ2-7; the D call of TRBD2 is as the table states it, not checked on the DNA. TRBV12-2 is labeled a pseudogene. This CDR3 is 16 amino acids long. Here the CDR3 reads CASRLARRGQIREQYF. The CDR3 nucleotides are TGTGCAAGTCGCTTAGCTCGCCGGGGTCAGATTCGCGAGCAGTACTTC.

The chain recombines TRBV29-1 with TRBJ2-1, with no clear D. V shed 3 bases and J shed 10 bases, with 13 bases lying between them. This CDR3 comprises 12 residues. Germline V gives CDR1 SQVTM, CDR2 ANQGSEA. CDR3 nucleotides: TGCAGCGTTGAGAGACTGTATAGGGAGCAGTTCTTC. Translation: CSVERLYREQFF.

The rearrangement joins TRBV5-1 to TRBJ2-5; the match to TRBD1 covers 11 bases. J was trimmed by 0 bases and V by 3 bases; bases with no gene match: 4. The CDR3 is 16 residues long. CDR1 and CDR2 from the germline V gene are SGHRS and YFSETQ. CDR3 in amino acids: CASSSGTGGYQETQYF. The CDR3 nucleotides read TGCGCCAGCAGCTCGGGGACAGGGGGGTACCAAGAGACCCAGTACTTC.

This chain's CDR3 is CASSMMLAGAGEQFF. CDR3 nucleotides: TGTGCCAGTAGTATGATGCTAGCGGGAGCGGGTGAGCAGTTCTTC. The V and J genes are TRBV19 and TRBJ2-1; TRBD2 matches at 10 bases. This CDR3 comprises 15 residues. V trimming: 3 bases; J trimming: 9 bases; junction bases outside the gene matches: 8. Germline V lookup: CDR1 LNHDA, CDR2 SQIVND (reference sequence).

This chain uses TRBV25-1 with TRBJ2-1; 13 nucleotides match TRBD2. CDR1 is MGHDK, CDR2 SYGVNS, per germline. The CDR3 has 18 residues. V shed 10 bases, J shed 0 bases, and the junction held 12 bases outside the gene matches. The DNA for the CDR3 is TGTGCCATCTCGACTAGCGGGGGGTCCCAGGGCTCCTACAATGAGCAGTTCTTC. This codes for CAISTSGGSQGSYNEQFF.

V usage is TRBV5-5 and J usage is TRBJ2-7, with D possibly matching TRBD1 (5 bases). This CDR3 has 15 residues. Trimming left V 0 bases short and J 7 bases short, with 17 bases between. The germline CDR1 and CDR2 sequences are SGHKS and YYEKEE (reference sequence). The CDR3 here is CASSLASLGREEQYF. CDR3 coding DNA: TGTGCCAGCAGCTTGGCCAGTCTGGGCAGGGAAGAGCAGTACTTC.

DNA of the CDR3: TGTGCCAGCAGTGAGGGCGGGAGGGCTAGGTACGAGCAGTACTTC. As protein: CASSEGGRARYEQYF. The genes are TRBV2 and TRBJ2-7; 9 positions agree with TRBD2. V dropped 3 bases and J dropped 4; count of bases not matched to a gene: 7. From germline, CDR1 is SNHLY and CDR2 FYNNEI. The CDR3 consists of 15 residues.

This chain uses TRBV4-3 with TRBJ2-7; the D gene is possibly TRBD1 (5 bases). V shed 5 bases and J shed 3 bases, with 17 bases lying between them. Germline-derived CDR1 and CDR2 are LGHNA and YSLEER. CDR3 length: 15 residues. The CDR3 reads CASSEAIGADYEQYF. CDR3 bases: TGCGCCAGCAGCGAAGCTATAGGGGCAGACTACGAGCAGTACTTC.

The rearrangement uses TRBV7-9 and TRBJ1-2, with TRBD1 matching 8 bases. Trimming removed 5 bases from V and 8 bases from J; junction bases left unmatched: 7. CDR1 SEHNR and CDR2 FQNEAQ come from the germline V gene (reference sequence). This CDR3 region has 13 residues. Here the CDR3 reads CASSPPDREGYTF. The CDR3 region has the DNA TGTGCCAGCAGCCCCCCGGACAGGGAAGGCTACACCTTC.

In DNA, the CDR3 is TGCGCCAGCAGCCATGCGGGACAGGGGCGGGGTGAAAAACTGTTTTTT. It codes for CASSHAGQGRGEKLFF. This sequence joins TRBV4-1 and TRBJ1-4, with 10 bases identical to TRBD1. The germline V gene has CDR1 MGHRA and CDR2 YSYEKL. V shed 3 bases and J 7 bases; nucleotides not matched to a gene: 8. The CDR3 extends over 16 amino acids.

The chain carries TRBV9 and TRBJ2-3; 8 bases align to TRBD2. Per germline, CDR1 SGDLS and CDR2 YYNGEE. J was trimmed by 2 bases and V by 1 base; bases with no gene match: 6. This CDR3 has 16 residues. The CDR3 protein is CASSVWAGGSTDTQYF. The CDR3 DNA reads TGTGCCAGCAGCGTATGGGCGGGGGGTTCCACAGATACGCAGTATTTT.